Shown below are 24 T cell receptor beta chains from a single sample sequenced in a study of blood T cell repertoires in COVID-19. Profiling relied on immunoSEQ multiplex PCR, and the TCRdb table lists in-frame clones only, not all of them. The table shows a few hundred thousand clones, with around nine tenths occurring only once. Sequenced: PBMCs or T cells enriched from blood (not recorded which). These receptors were collected from a man under 40 who had recovered from COVID-19.

The CDR3 loop is CATSRVGRTGELFF. The DNA for the CDR3 is TGTGCCACCAGCAGAGTTGGTAGAACCGGGGAGCTGTTTTTT. The V gene is TRBV15, the J gene TRBJ2-2; D is unclear. Germline loops: CDR1 LNHNV, CDR2 YYDKDF (reference sequence). The V end was cut by 1 base, the J end by 5 bases, with 8 bases between. The CDR3 contains 14 residues. The full variable domain, rest sourced from reference TRBV15 and TRBJ2-2, is DAMVIQNPRYQVTQFGKPVTLSCSQTLNHNVMYWYQQKSSQAPKLLFHYYDKDFNNEADTPDNFQSRRPNTSFCFLDIRSPGLGDTAMYLCATSRVGRTGELFFGEGSRLTVL.

This clone was detected many times. V gene TRBV5-1 combines with J gene TRBJ2-7; 8 bases match TRBD1. Trimming took 6 bases from V and 4 from J; bases not matched to a gene: 12. CDR1 is SGHRS and CDR2 is YFSETQ in the germline V gene. This CDR3 spans 15 amino acids. The CDR3 sequence: CASTIDGTGKYEQYF. Written as DNA, the CDR3 is TGCGCCAGCACCATCGACGGGACAGGTAAATACGAGCAGTACTTC.

This chain uses TRBV18 with TRBJ2-5; TRBD2 agrees at 13 bases. Germline V gene data show CDR1 as KGHSH and CDR2 as LQKENI. Germline trimming cut 0 bases from V and 4 bases from J; bases unmatched to any gene: 8. The CDR3 spans 18 residues. Here the CDR3 reads CASSPPRGTSGVLETQYF. CDR3 coding DNA: TGTGCCAGCTCACCACCACGAGGGACTAGCGGGGTCCTAGAGACCCAGTACTTC.

The V gene is TRBV5-1, the J gene TRBJ2-3; the match to TRBD1 covers 7 bases. The CDR3 loop spans 15 amino acids. Germline CDR1 and CDR2: SGHRS and YFSETQ. J lost 1 base, V lost 3 bases, and 5 bases had no gene match. CDR3 nucleotides: TGCGCCAGCAGCTACTTAGGACAGGGCACAGATACGCAGTATTTT. It specifies CASSYLGQGTDTQYF.

This chain links TRBV5-4 with TRBJ2-7; D might be TRBD2 (5 bases). Trimming took off 4 bases at V and 3 bases at J, with 11 bases between the two ends. From germline, CDR1 is SGHNT and CDR2 YYREEE (reference sequence). The CDR3 length is 13 residues. As DNA, the CDR3 is TGTGCCAGCAGCCTGGAGGCGGACTACGAGCAGTACTTC. This gives the protein CASSLEADYEQYF.

This clone showed up just once. V is TRBV28 and J is TRBJ2-7; TRBD1 might be the D (6 bases). Trimming took off 6 bases at V and 5 bases at J, with 17 bases between the two ends. CDR1 is MDHEN and CDR2 is SYDVKM in the germline V gene. The CDR3 has 14 amino acids. This CDR3 reads CASSLGQLPDEQYF. The CDR3 DNA reads TGTGCCAGCAGCCTAGGACAGCTCCCCGACGAGCAGTACTTC.

This chain joins TRBV6-1 and TRBJ1-1, with 8 bases that match TRBD1. The trim removed 3 bases at V and 0 bases at J, leaving 12 bases unmatched. CDR3 length: 18 residues. CDR1 is MNHNS, CDR2 SASEGT, per germline. The CDR3 DNA sequence: TGTGCCAGCAGTGATGAACAGGGGGTTTTCGGAGTGAACACTGAAGCTTTCTTT. Protein: CASSDEQGVFGVNTEAFF.

A single count supports this clone. This chain connects TRBV4-2 to TRBJ2-2; D is perhaps TRBD2 (5 bases). There are 15 residues in the CDR3. Germline-derived CDR1 and CDR2 are LGHNA and YNFKEQ. V gave up 2 bases and J gave up 4 bases, with 11 bases separating them. Here the CDR3 reads CASSQSSAGTGELFF. CDR3 DNA: TGTGCCAGCAGCCAAAGTTCCGCGGGCACCGGGGAGCTGTTTTTT.

This chain uses TRBV29-1 with TRBJ2-3, with no clear D. V was clipped by 6 bases and J by 3 bases, with 10 bases between them. The CDR3 covers 12 residues. The germline gives CDR1 SQVTM, CDR2 ANQGSEA. The CDR3 bases are TGCAGCGTCCTCTCCGGGACAGATACGCAGTATTTT. As protein: CSVLSGTDTQYF.

The chain joins TRBV15 to TRBJ2-4, with 7 positions matching TRBD1. The trim removed 5 bases at V and 3 bases at J, leaving 4 bases unmatched. Germline CDR1 reads LNHNV; CDR2 reads YYDKDF (reference sequence). CDR3 size: 14 residues. This chain's CDR3 is CATSSRQGKNIQYF. The CDR3 bases are TGTGCCACCAGCTCTCGACAGGGCAAAAACATTCAGTACTTC.

This CDR3 is CASSQGSQASYEQYF. DNA of the CDR3: TGTGCCAGCAGTCAGGGGTCCCAAGCCTCCTACGAGCAGTACTTC. This chain links TRBV7-6 with TRBJ2-7; D may be TRBD1 (6 bases). The CDR3 totals 15 residues. Germline V gives CDR1 SGHVS, CDR2 FNYEAQ. Trimming removed 6 bases from V and 0 bases from J, with 15 bases in between.

This rearrangement joins TRBV6-5 to TRBJ1-1; 8 bases are shared with TRBD1. V lost 4 bases to trimming and J lost 2 bases; unmatched junction nucleotides: 3. Germline values: CDR1 MNHEY, CDR2 SVGAGI. The CDR3 has 14 residues. The CDR3 is CASSWDRLNTEAFF. The CDR3 region has the DNA TGTGCCAGCAGTTGGGACAGGCTAAACACTGAAGCTTTCTTT.

The chain couples TRBV19 to TRBJ2-2, with 7 bases matching TRBD1. Germline values: CDR1 LNHDA, CDR2 SQIVND (reference sequence). CDR3 length: 18 residues. Unmatched junction bases numbered 11, after V lost 4 bases and J lost 0 bases. CDR3 sequence (DNA): TGTGCCAGTAGTAGACAGGGAAAGATAGGCTCGAACACCGGGGAGCTGTTTTTT. Its translation: CASSRQGKIGSNTGELFF.

The chain uses TRBV7-8 and TRBJ1-2; TRBD1 matches 7 bases. J was trimmed by 5 bases and V by 2 bases; bases with no gene match: 2. The CDR3 is made up of 13 amino acids. The germline V gene has CDR1 SGHVS and CDR2 FQNEAQ. CDR3 coding DNA: TGTGCCAGCAGCTTACAGGGGGTATATGGCTACACCTTC. Translation: CASSLQGVYGYTF.

The V gene is TRBV5-1, the J gene TRBJ2-7; possibly TRBD1 for D (7 bases). CDR3 size: 14 residues. V dropped 1 base and J dropped 4 bases, with 12 bases sitting between them. Germline-derived CDR1 and CDR2 are SGHRS and YFSETQ. The CDR3 bases are TGCGCCAGCAGCTTGATATCAGGGGGGTACGAGCAGTACTTC. Its translation: CASSLISGGYEQYF.

The rearrangement uses TRBV5-6 and TRBJ2-1; possible D gene TRBD1, 5 bases. CDR3 length equals 16 residues. Trimming stripped 3 bases from V and 1 base from J, with 14 bases between. The germline V gene encodes CDR1 SGHDT and CDR2 YYEEEE. The CDR3 DNA follows: TGTGCCAGCAGCTCGCTCTCCAGGGTTTCCTACAATGAGCAGTTCTTC. It specifies CASSSLSRVSYNEQFF.

This clone turned up a few times. The chain is built from TRBV19 and TRBJ1-5; 8 bases are shared with TRBD1. V lost 8 bases, J lost 7 bases, and 16 bases stayed unmatched. Germline V gene sequence: CDR1 LNHDA, CDR2 SQIVND (reference sequence). There are 16 residues in the CDR3. Here the CDR3 reads CASDWSGGGYSQPQHF. The CDR3 DNA is TGTGCCAGTGATTGGTCAGGGGGCGGATATTCGCAGCCCCAGCATTTT.

In this sample, this clone turned up a few times. The J gene is TRBJ2-7, the V gene TRBV18; TRBD1 aligns across 7 bases. Germline trimming cut 3 bases from V and 1 base from J; bases unmatched to any gene: 12. This CDR3 is built from 17 residues. Per germline, CDR1 KGHSH and CDR2 LQKENI. The CDR3 region is CASSPFPLTGLSYEQYF. In DNA, the CDR3 is TGTGCCAGCTCACCCTTCCCTTTGACAGGGCTATCCTACGAGCAGTACTTC.

The chain couples TRBV11-3 to TRBJ2-2; no reliable D call. This CDR3 is 13 amino acids long. Germline CDR1 reads SGHNT; CDR2 reads YENEEA. V was shortened by 5 bases and J by 5 bases, with 9 bases between the two germline ends. The CDR3 coding sequence is TGTGCCAGCAGCCTTATCAGGACCGGGGAGCTGTTTTTT. It codes for CASSLIRTGELFF.

The count of this clone is one. The rearrangement uses TRBV7-9 and TRBJ1-2; D is unclear. Germline CDR1 SEHNR, CDR2 FQNEAQ (reference sequence). The CDR3 has 13 residues. The V and J ends lost 5 bases and 4 bases respectively, with 11 bases between them. The CDR3 DNA reads TGTGCCAGCAGCCCTAGTGGAGCCTATGGCTACACCTTC. Protein: CASSPSGAYGYTF.

The chain couples TRBV19 to TRBJ2-4, with 14 bases matching TRBD2. This CDR3 region has 15 residues. Germline-derived CDR1 and CDR2 are LNHDA and SQIVND (reference sequence). Trimming took 5 bases from V and 6 from J; bases not matched to a gene: 3. In DNA, the CDR3 is TGTGCCAGTAGTGGACTAGCGGGGGGTGGAAACATTCAGTACTTC. Its translation: CASSGLAGGGNIQYF.

The chain uses TRBV3-1 (or the pseudogene TRBV3-2) and TRBJ2-3; 12 bases fit TRBD2. The CDR3 sequence is 16 residues long. V shed 6 bases and J 4 bases; nucleotides not matched to a gene: 8. The germline V gene has CDR1 LGHDT and CDR2 YNNKEL (reference sequence). As DNA, the CDR3 is TGTGCCAGCAGTCGGCGGACTAGCGGGGAGCCAGATACGCAGTATTTT. Translating gives CASSRRTSGEPDTQYF.

This rearrangement joins TRBV13 to TRBJ2-7; 11 bases map to TRBD2. Germline lookup yields CDR1 PRHDT and CDR2 FYEKMQ (reference sequence). The CDR3 spans 18 residues. V trimming: 5 bases; J trimming: 2 bases; junction bases outside the gene matches: 14. CDR3 amino acids: CASSAGTGLLAGAYEQYF. As DNA, the CDR3 is TGTGCCAGCAGCGCCGGGACAGGGTTACTAGCGGGGGCCTACGAGCAGTACTTC.

The chain employs TRBV2 and TRBJ2-5; 11 positions agree with TRBD2. The germline CDR1 and CDR2 sequences are SNHLY and FYNNEI. This CDR3 comprises 14 residues. The ends lost 8 bases at V and 0 bases at J; junction bases unmatched: 2. DNA for the CDR3: TGTGCCAGCGGGACTAGCGGCTACCAAGAGACCCAGTACTTC. Protein sequence: CASGTSGYQETQYF.